The 29 T cell receptor beta chains in this list originate from one sample, sequenced in a study of regulatory T cells in long-lasting Graves disease. CDR3-region Arm-PCR and iRepertoire HTBI primers produced the TCR beta libraries. TCRdb analysed the multiplex PCR reads with MiXCR anew, one entry per CDR3 protein. The data show a few hundred thousand distinct CDR3 sequences, roughly 25% seen once. Specified time point: persistent/refractory GD, antithyroid drugs over 5 years with positive TRAb. TCR sequences were obtained from RNA taken from PBMCs. The sample here was peripheral blood mononuclear cells (PBMCs), taken when the disease was refractory, from a patient treated with antithyroid drugs. Every receptor here comes from a woman in her forties with Graves disease.

This clonotype appeared many times. CDR3 protein: CSVEGGEAFF. The CDR3 DNA is TGCAGCGTTGAAGGGGGGGAAGCTTTCTTT. This chain joins TRBV29-1 and TRBJ1-1; possible D gene TRBD1, 5 bases. Trimming cost V 1 base and J 8 bases, with 5 bases left between them. The CDR3 contains 10 residues. Germline assignment: CDR1 SQVTM and CDR2 ANQGSEA.

This clonotype was seen repeatedly, ten times or more. The chain is built from TRBV24-1 and TRBJ2-6; D may be TRBD2 (6 bases). The germline V gene has CDR1 KGHDR and CDR2 SFDVKD. Trimming left V 4 bases short and J 0 bases short, with 12 bases between. The CDR3 runs 17 residues. CDR3 in amino acids: CATSDPGLNSGANVLTF. The CDR3 DNA reads as TGTGCCACCAGTGACCCGGGACTGAACTCTGGGGCCAACGTCCTGACTTTC.

This chain connects TRBV20-1 to TRBJ2-3; TRBD2 agrees at 8 bases. CDR1 is DFQATT and CDR2 is SNEGSKA in the germline V gene (reference sequence). The CDR3 contains 15 residues. The trim removed 0 bases at V and 3 bases at J, leaving 5 bases unmatched. The CDR3 nucleotides are TGCAGTGCTAGAGATACCCTAGCGGGTACAGATACGCAGTATTTT. It is translated as CSARDTLAGTDTQYF.

This clonotype appeared a few times. The V call is TRBV7-9, the J call TRBJ2-7; D remains unclear. Trimming cost V 1 base and J 2 bases, with 15 bases left between them. Germline V gene lookup returns CDR1 SEHNR and CDR2 FQNEAQ (reference sequence). There are 16 residues in the CDR3. CDR3 region: CASSLGVVRDPYEQYF. The CDR3, as DNA: TGTGCCAGCAGCTTAGGGGTTGTCCGCGACCCCTACGAGCAGTACTTC.

The J gene is TRBJ1-4, the V gene TRBV7-9; D remains unclear. Per germline, CDR1 SEHNR and CDR2 FQNEAQ (reference sequence). This CDR3 has 16 amino acids. Deletions cut 2 bases from V and 3 bases from J, with 13 bases between. CDR3 in DNA: TGTGCCAGCAGCTTAAGTAGTGGCGGGCCTAATGAAAAACTGTTTTTT. Translating it yields CASSLSSGGPNEKLFF. Drawing the rest from reference TRBV7-9 and TRBJ1-4, the complete variable domain is DTGVSQNPRHKITKRGQNVTFRCDPISEHNRLYWYRQTLGQGPEFLTYFQNEAQLEKSRLLSDRFSAERPKGSFSTLEIQRTEQGDSAMYLCASSLSSGGPNEKLFFGSGTQLSVL.

The CDR3 region is CATSDHTSGRADTQYF. The CDR3 nucleotides are TGTGCCACCAGTGACCATACTAGCGGGAGGGCAGATACGCAGTATTTT. The J gene is TRBJ2-3, the V gene TRBV24-1; the match to TRBD2 covers 13 bases. In germline, CDR1 is KGHDR, CDR2 SFDVKD. Unmatched junction bases numbered 4, after V lost 4 bases and J lost 4 bases. The CDR3 is 16 amino acids.

This clonotype came up many times. The chain combines TRBV11-2 with TRBJ2-7; maybe TRBD2 (6 bases). Germline values: CDR1 SGHAT, CDR2 FQNNGV. With 6 bases removed from V and 3 bases from J, the gap between germline ends came to 18 bases. The CDR3 length is 15 residues. The CDR3 region is CASSDFRESGYEQYF. For the CDR3, the DNA is TGTGCCAGCAGTGATTTCCGGGAGTCCGGCTACGAGCAGTACTTC.

In DNA form, the CDR3 reads TGCAGTGCTAGAGGTTCGGACAACTCCTACGAGCAGTACTTC. Translation: CSARGSDNSYEQYF. The chain uses TRBV20-1 and TRBJ2-7, with D tentatively TRBD1 (5 bases). The CDR3 totals 14 residues. Germline V lookup: CDR1 DFQATT, CDR2 SNEGSKA (reference sequence). V lost 1 base, J lost 0 bases, and 10 bases lay in between.

This clonotype turned up a few times. The chain links TRBV29-1 to TRBJ2-7; possible D gene TRBD2, 6 bases. The germline V gene has CDR1 SQVTM and CDR2 ANQGSEA. V was pared by 8 bases and J by 6 bases, with 14 bases between. The CDR3 has 11 residues. The CDR3 DNA sequence: TGCAGCTCGAGATTGGGGGGCGAGCAGTACTTC. Residues: CSSRLGGEQYF.

V gene TRBV5-1 combines with J gene TRBJ1-1, with D uncertain. The CDR3 has 14 residues. The germline gives CDR1 SGHRS, CDR2 YFSETQ. The V end was cut by 0 bases, the J end by 1 base, with 7 bases between. This CDR3 reads CASSLAFENTEAFF. In DNA, the CDR3 is TGCGCCAGCAGCTTGGCCTTCGAGAACACTGAAGCTTTCTTT. The full variable domain, rest sourced from reference TRBV5-1 and TRBJ1-1, is KAGVTQTPRYLIKTRGQQVTLSCSPISGHRSVSWYQQTPGQGLQFLFEYFSETQRNKGNFPGRFSGRQFSNSRSEMNVSTLELGDSALYLCASSLAFENTEAFFGQGTRLTVV.

With respect to this clonotype: This could be a read error, since a much larger clone is one nucleotide away. Here the CDR3 omits its conserved ending phenylalanine or tryptophan, so a read error is the likely source. This chain connects TRBV6-1 to TRBJ2-7; the D gene could be TRBD1 or TRBD2 (5 bases each). The CDR3 length is 15 residues. CDR1 is MNHNS, CDR2 SASEGT, per germline. Trimming took 6 bases from V and 2 from J, leaving 17 bases between them. CDR3 region: CASSLGPLGTYEQYS. The CDR3 nucleotides are TGTGCCAGCAGCCTGGGACCTCTCGGAACCTACGAGCAGTACTCC.

This clonotype was counted many times. This chain joins TRBV12-3 or TRBV12-4 and TRBJ1-2; perhaps TRBD1 as D (5 bases). Trimming left V 6 bases short and J 3 bases short, with 11 bases between. The CDR3 extends over 13 amino acids. CDR3 amino acids: CASRPGTDYGYTF. CDR3 DNA sequence: TGTGCCAGCAGACCCGGGACGGACTATGGCTACACCTTC.

In its sample, this clonotype was seen many times. CDR3: CASSFIQETQYF. CDR3 DNA sequence: TGTGCCAGCAGTTTCATCCAAGAGACCCAGTACTTC. V is TRBV28 and J is TRBJ2-5; unclear D gene. CDR1 is MDHEN and CDR2 is SYDVKM in the germline V gene. V was shortened by 3 bases and J by 1 base, with 3 bases between the two germline ends. There are 12 residues in the CDR3.

As concerns this clonotype: This may be a read error, as it is one base from a much larger clone. CDR3 nucleotides: TGTGCCAGCAGCTCGGTATTCCGGGACACCACCTACCAGCAGTACTTC. This codes for CASSSVFRDTTYQQYF. V is TRBV11-2 and J is TRBJ2-7; TRBD1 is a possible D gene (6 bases). Germline V gene sequence: CDR1 SGHAT, CDR2 FQNNGV. The CDR3 covers 16 residues.

The V gene is TRBV19, the J gene TRBJ2-7; D is ambiguous. Germline V lookup: CDR1 LNHDA, CDR2 SQIVND (reference sequence). The CDR3 extends over 14 amino acids. V was shortened by 5 bases and J by 1 base, with 12 bases between the two germline ends. The CDR3 here is CASSSRLKSYEQYF. The CDR3 DNA is TGTGCCAGTAGTTCCCGACTGAAATCCTACGAGCAGTACTTC. The full variable domain, its missing parts supplied by reference TRBV19 and TRBJ2-7, is DGGITQSPKYLFRKEGQNVTLSCEQNLNHDAMYWYRQDPGQGLRLIYYSQIVNDFQKGDIAEGYSVSREKKESFPLTVTSAQKNPTAFYLCASSSRLKSYEQYFGPGTRLTVT.

Many counts were recorded for this clonotype. This chain uses TRBV6-5 with TRBJ2-7, with TRBD1 as a possible D gene (6 bases). V shed 4 bases and J shed 2 bases, with 15 bases lying between them. This CDR3 spans 15 amino acids. CDR1 is MNHEY and CDR2 is SVGAGI in the germline V gene. The CDR3 loop reads CASSSGDRTPYEQYF. Here the CDR3 DNA reads TGTGCCAGCAGTTCCGGAGACAGGACCCCCTACGAGCAGTACTTC.

This chain connects TRBV10-1 to TRBJ2-3; 9 nucleotides match TRBD2. Germline V lookup: CDR1 WNHNN, CDR2 SYGVQD (reference sequence). CDR3 length: 16 residues. The junction had 8 bases not matched to a gene; V was cut back by 6 bases and J by 1 base. CDR3 residues: CASSPVAGAGTDTQYF. The DNA of the CDR3 is TGCGCCAGCAGCCCTGTAGCGGGAGCCGGCACAGATACGCAGTATTTT.

This clonotype was observed once. The V and J genes are TRBV5-1 and TRBJ2-2; no clear D. This CDR3 has 15 residues. The V end lost 0 bases, the J end lost 3 bases, and 9 bases lay between the germline ends. CDR1 is SGHRS, CDR2 YFSETQ, per germline. CDR3 amino acids: CASSLEAPYTGELFF. The CDR3, as DNA: TGCGCCAGCAGCTTGGAGGCACCTTACACCGGGGAGCTGTTTTTT.

The chain uses TRBV11-2 and TRBJ1-2, with 8 nucleotides matching TRBD1. The germline V gene has CDR1 SGHAT and CDR2 FQNNGV. J lost 4 bases, V lost 5 bases, and 3 bases had no gene match. The CDR3 is made up of 13 amino acids. Here the CDR3 DNA reads TGTGCCAGCAGCGGGACAGGTTTCTATGGCTACACCTTC. Its protein is CASSGTGFYGYTF.

There are many counts of this clonotype. The chain joins TRBV6-2 or TRBV6-3 to TRBJ1-2; no reliable D call. Germline V gene sequence: CDR1 MNHEY, CDR2 SVGEGT. This CDR3 contains 13 residues. The germline V and J ends were trimmed by 4 bases and 10 bases, with 16 bases remaining between them. The CDR3: CASSFQRQTTYTF. The CDR3 DNA follows: TGTGCCAGCAGTTTCCAAAGGCAGACCACCTACACCTTC.

V usage is TRBV5-1 and J usage is TRBJ2-2; D remains unclear. The V end lost 5 bases, the J end lost 3 bases, and 11 bases lay between the germline ends. CDR3 length: 14 amino acids. Germline V gene data show CDR1 as SGHRS and CDR2 as YFSETQ. CDR3 nucleotides: TGCGCCAGCAGATCGGACCCCTACACCGGGGAGCTGTTTTTT. It encodes CASRSDPYTGELFF.

This clonotype appeared a few times. The chain is built from TRBV24-1 and TRBJ2-7, with D tentatively TRBD1 or TRBD2 (5 bases each). Germline CDR1 is KGHDR and CDR2 is SFDVKD. CDR3 length: 13 amino acids. The V gene lost 9 bases and the J gene lost 4 bases, with 15 bases spanning the gap. CDR3 nucleotides: TGTGCCACCGCTAGGGACGGTAGTTACGAGCAGTACTTC. It is translated as CATARDGSYEQYF.

This rearrangement joins TRBV19 to TRBJ2-7; the D is unclear. The CDR3 consists of 13 residues. V was trimmed by 0 bases and J by 4 bases, leaving 7 bases between them. Looked up from germline, CDR1 is LNHDA and CDR2 is SQIVND (reference sequence). The CDR3 nucleotides are TGTGCCAGTAGTATAGATGCACGTTACGAGCAGTACTTC. Its protein is CASSIDARYEQYF.

V is TRBV2 and J is TRBJ2-5; TRBD1 matches at 8 bases. Germline loops: CDR1 SNHLY, CDR2 FYNNEI. The CDR3 has 18 amino acids. The ends lost 1 base at V and 1 base at J; junction bases unmatched: 11. The CDR3 nucleotides read TGTGCCAGCAGTGAAGGAGACAGGGGATGGAATGGCCAAGAGACCCAGTACTTC. Its protein is CASSEGDRGWNGQETQYF. The whole variable domain, filled in from reference TRBV2 and TRBJ2-5, reads EPEVTQTPSHQVTQMGQEVILRCVPISNHLYFYWYRQILGQKVEFLVSFYNNEISEKSEIFDDQFSVERPDGSNFTLKIRSTKLEDSAMYFCASSEGDRGWNGQETQYFGPGTRLLVL.

Only a few counts were recorded for this clonotype. The chain joins TRBV19 to TRBJ2-5; D is tentatively TRBD1 or TRBD2 (5 bases each). This CDR3 contains 14 residues. Germline V gene sequence: CDR1 LNHDA, CDR2 SQIVND (reference sequence). Trimming left V 5 bases short and J 0 bases short, with 10 bases between. The CDR3 loop reads CASSWGNNQETQYF. Written as DNA, the CDR3 is TGTGCCAGTAGTTGGGGGAATAACCAAGAGACCCAGTACTTC.

The CDR3 sequence is CASSAFSGGYTGELFF. CDR3 in DNA: TGTGCCAGCAGCGCCTTTAGCGGCGGGTACACCGGGGAGCTGTTTTTT. The chain joins TRBV7-9 to TRBJ2-2; possible D gene TRBD2, 6 bases. This CDR3 spans 16 amino acids. Germline-derived CDR1 and CDR2 are SEHNR and FQNEAQ (reference sequence). V was shortened by 5 bases and J by 3 bases, with 16 bases between the two germline ends. Complete variable domain (other parts from reference TRBV7-9 and TRBJ2-2): DTGVSQNPRHKITKRGQNVTFRCDPISEHNRLYWYRQTLGQGPEFLTYFQNEAQLEKSRLLSDRFSAERPKGSFSTLEIQRTEQGDSAMYLCASSAFSGGYTGELFFGEGSRLTVL.

This clonotype was detected a few times. The V gene is TRBV9, the J gene TRBJ2-5; D is possibly TRBD2 (5 bases). Germline V CDR1 and CDR2: SGDLS, YYNGEE. CDR3 size: 14 residues. V dropped 3 bases and J dropped 1 base, with 10 bases sitting between them. The CDR3 reads CASSEGGPQETQYF. The CDR3 nucleotides read TGTGCCAGCAGCGAAGGAGGACCCCAAGAGACCCAGTACTTC.

The rearrangement links TRBV6-9 to TRBJ2-2; 7 nucleotides align to TRBD2. This CDR3 spans 15 amino acids. V dropped 3 bases and J dropped 6; count of bases not matched to a gene: 7. The V gene's germline CDR1 is MNHGY and CDR2 SVAAGI. CDR3 nucleotide sequence: TGTGCCAGCAGTTACCCCGCGGCGGGAGCCGGGGAGCTGTTTTTT. Its translation is CASSYPAAGAGELFF.

V is TRBV20-1 and J is TRBJ1-4, with a weak D call TRBD1 (6 bases). V lost 0 bases and J 12 bases, leaving 17 bases between the germline ends. The CDR3 length is 14 residues. Germline CDR1 DFQATT, CDR2 SNEGSKA (reference sequence). As DNA, the CDR3 is TGCAGTGCTAGAGACCGGGACACACCTTACGAACTGTTTTTT. It encodes CSARDRDTPYELFF.